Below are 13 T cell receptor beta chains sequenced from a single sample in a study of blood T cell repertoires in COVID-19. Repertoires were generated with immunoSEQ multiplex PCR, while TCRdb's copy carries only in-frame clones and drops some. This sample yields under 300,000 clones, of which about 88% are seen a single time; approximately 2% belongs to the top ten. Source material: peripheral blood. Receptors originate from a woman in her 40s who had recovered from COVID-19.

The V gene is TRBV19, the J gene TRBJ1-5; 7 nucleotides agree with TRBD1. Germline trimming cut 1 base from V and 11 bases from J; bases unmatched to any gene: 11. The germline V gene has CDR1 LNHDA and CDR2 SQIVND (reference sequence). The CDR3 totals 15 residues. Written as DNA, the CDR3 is TGTGCCAGTAGTATAGTCCTTACAGGGGCCGAGGCCCAGCATTTT. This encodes CASSIVLTGAEAQHF.

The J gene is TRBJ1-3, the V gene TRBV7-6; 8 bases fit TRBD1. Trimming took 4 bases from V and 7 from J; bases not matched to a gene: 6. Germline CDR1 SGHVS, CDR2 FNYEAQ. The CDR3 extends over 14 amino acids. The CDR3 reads CASSSGQGRNTIYF. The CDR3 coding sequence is TGTGCCAGCAGCTCAGGACAGGGTCGGAACACCATATATTTT.

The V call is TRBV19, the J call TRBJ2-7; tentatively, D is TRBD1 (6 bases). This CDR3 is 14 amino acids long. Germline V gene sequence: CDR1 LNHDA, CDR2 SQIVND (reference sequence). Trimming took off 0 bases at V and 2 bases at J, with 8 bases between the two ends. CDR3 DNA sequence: TGTGCCAGTAGTATAGACAACAGGGCCTACGAGCAGTACTTC. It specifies CASSIDNRAYEQYF.

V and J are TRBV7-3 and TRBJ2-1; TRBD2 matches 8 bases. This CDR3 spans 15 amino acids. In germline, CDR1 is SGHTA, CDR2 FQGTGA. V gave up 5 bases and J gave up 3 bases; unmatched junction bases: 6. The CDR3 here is CASSHREGGYNEQFF. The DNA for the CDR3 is TGTGCCAGCAGCCACCGGGAGGGGGGCTACAATGAGCAGTTCTTC. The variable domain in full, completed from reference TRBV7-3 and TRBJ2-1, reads GAGVSQTPSNKVTEKGKYVELRCDPISGHTALYWYRQSLGQGPEFLIYFQGTGAADDSGLPNDRFFAVRPEGSVSTLKIQRTERGDSAVYLCASSHREGGYNEQFFGPGTRLTVL.

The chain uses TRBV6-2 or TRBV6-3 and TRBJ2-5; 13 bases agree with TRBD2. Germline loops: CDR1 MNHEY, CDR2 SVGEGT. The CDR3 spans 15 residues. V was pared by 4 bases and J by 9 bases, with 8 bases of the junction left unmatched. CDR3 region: CASSFPNGLAGAQYF. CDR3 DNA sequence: TGTGCCAGCAGTTTCCCTAATGGACTAGCGGGGGCCCAGTACTTC.

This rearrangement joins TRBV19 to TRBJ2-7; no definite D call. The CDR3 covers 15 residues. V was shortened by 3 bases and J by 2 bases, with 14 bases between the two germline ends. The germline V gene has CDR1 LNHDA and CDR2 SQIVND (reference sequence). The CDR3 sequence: CASSIWAAKTYEQYF. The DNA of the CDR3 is TGTGCCAGTAGTATCTGGGCCGCCAAAACCTACGAGCAGTACTTC. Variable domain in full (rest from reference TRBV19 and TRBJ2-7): DGGITQSPKYLFRKEGQNVTLSCEQNLNHDAMYWYRQDPGQGLRLIYYSQIVNDFQKGDIAEGYSVSREKKESFPLTVTSAQKNPTAFYLCASSIWAAKTYEQYFGPGTRLTVT.

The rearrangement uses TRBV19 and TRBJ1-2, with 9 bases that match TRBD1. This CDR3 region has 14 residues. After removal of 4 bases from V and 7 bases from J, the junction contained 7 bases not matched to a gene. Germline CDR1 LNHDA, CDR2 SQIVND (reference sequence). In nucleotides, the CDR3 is TGTGCCAGTAGTAGAGACAGGGGGATAGGTGGCTACACCTTC. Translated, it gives CASSRDRGIGGYTF.

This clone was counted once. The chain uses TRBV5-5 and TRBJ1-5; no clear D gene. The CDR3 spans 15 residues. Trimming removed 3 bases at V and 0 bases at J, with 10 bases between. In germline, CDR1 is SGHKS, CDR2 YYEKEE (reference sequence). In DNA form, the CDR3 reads TGTGCCAGCAGCTGGCGGCCCTATAGCAATCAGCCCCAGCATTTT. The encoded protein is CASSWRPYSNQPQHF.

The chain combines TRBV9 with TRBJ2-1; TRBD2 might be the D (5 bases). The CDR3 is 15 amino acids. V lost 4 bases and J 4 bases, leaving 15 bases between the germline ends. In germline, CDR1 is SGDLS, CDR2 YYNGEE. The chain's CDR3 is CASSPPFGLYNEQFF. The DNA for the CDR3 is TGTGCCAGCAGCCCCCCCTTCGGACTTTACAATGAGCAGTTCTTC.

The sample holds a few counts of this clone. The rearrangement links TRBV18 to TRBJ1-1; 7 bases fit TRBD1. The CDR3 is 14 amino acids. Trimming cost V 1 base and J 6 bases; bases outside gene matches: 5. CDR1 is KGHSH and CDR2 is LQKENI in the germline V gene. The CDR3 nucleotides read TGTGCCAGCTCACCACTTGAGGGGGCGGCTGAAGCTTTCTTT. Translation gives CASSPLEGAAEAFF.

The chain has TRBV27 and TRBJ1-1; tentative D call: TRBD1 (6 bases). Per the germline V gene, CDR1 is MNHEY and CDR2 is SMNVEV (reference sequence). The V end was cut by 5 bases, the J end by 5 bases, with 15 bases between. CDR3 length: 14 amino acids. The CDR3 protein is CASSIRGGETEAFF. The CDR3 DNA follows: TGTGCCAGCAGTATTAGGGGGGGAGAAACTGAAGCTTTCTTT.

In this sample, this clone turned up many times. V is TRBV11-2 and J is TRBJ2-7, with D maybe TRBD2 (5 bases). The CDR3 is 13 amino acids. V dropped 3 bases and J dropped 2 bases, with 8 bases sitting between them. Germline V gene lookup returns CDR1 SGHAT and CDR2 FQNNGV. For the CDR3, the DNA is TGTGCCAGCAGCTTTTCGGGGACCTACGAGCAGTACTTC. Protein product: CASSFSGTYEQYF.

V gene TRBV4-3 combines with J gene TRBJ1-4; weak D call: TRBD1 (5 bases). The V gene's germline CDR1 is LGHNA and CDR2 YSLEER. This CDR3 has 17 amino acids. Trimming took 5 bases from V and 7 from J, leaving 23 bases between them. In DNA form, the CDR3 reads TGCGCCAGCAGCTCCGGGACGGCCTTAGGAGGGGCTGAAAAACTGTTTTTT. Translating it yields CASSSGTALGGAEKLFF.